This T cell receptor (beta chain) was found in a study of identical twins. Study-level points and caveats: Fewer insertions marked abundant cord blood beta clonotypes; young adult naive trended weakly, memory not at all.

Carrying unique molecular identifiers, the cDNA also gained a universal primer site through template switching. TCRdb redid the calling of the 5' RACE reads with MiXCR, one entry per CDR3 protein. The sample has approximately 1.8 million distinct CDR3 sequences, around 29% seen once. Note on this clonotype: The antigen remains unidentified. At one of its ends the junction is not consistent with the germline gene, which may arise from a read error.

Germline assignment: CDR1 SSHAT and CDR2 FNYEAQ (reference sequence). The CDR3 is 16 residues long. Sequenced input: cord blood. This sequence was found in a newborn girl in good health. The chain uses TRBV7-7 and TRBJ2-1, with TRBD2 matching 11 bases. As DNA, the CDR3 is TGTGCTAGCAGCATACTAGCGGGAGCAGGGACGGATGAGCAGTTCTTC. Its translation is CASSILAGAGTDEQFF. Full variable domain (missing parts from reference TRBV7-7 and TRBJ2-1): GAGVSQSPRYKVTKRGQDVTLRCDPISSHATLYWYQQALGQGPEFLTYFNYEAQPDKSGLPSDRFSAERPEGSISTLTIQRTEQRDSAMYRCASSILAGAGTDEQFFGPGTRLTVL.